The 8 T cell receptor beta chains below come from one sample, sequenced in a study of cytomegalovirus exposure and HLA in healthy donors. A multiplex PCR was run with 60 Vbeta primers and 13 Jbeta primers. Sequencing used immunoSEQ multiplex PCR; TCRdb keeps in-frame clones, though not all of them. The data contain fewer than 200,000 clones, over 70% of them seen just once; the ten biggest clones take up about 4.5%. Sequences were obtained from PBMCs. These receptors were collected from a man aged 30 to 45 in good health and CMV-seronegative.

Here the CDR3 reads CATSRSGLAKWGGIEQYF. The DNA of the CDR3 is TGTGCCACCAGCAGATCCGGACTAGCCAAATGGGGAGGAATCGAGCAGTACTTC. This chain connects TRBV15 to TRBJ2-5; 8 bases fit TRBD2. The DNA end is a closer match to TRBJ2-7, so the J assignment may be wrong. Per germline, CDR1 LNHNV and CDR2 YYDKDF (reference sequence). This CDR3 has 18 amino acids.

V and J are TRBV2 and TRBJ1-1; D uncertain. Germline V gives CDR1 SNHLY, CDR2 FYNNEI. V shed 1 base and J shed 0 bases, with 9 bases lying between them. This CDR3 has 15 amino acids. The CDR3: CASSEGRRLNTEAFF. Here the CDR3 DNA reads TGTGCCAGCAGTGAAGGTCGGCGGTTGAACACTGAAGCTTTCTTT.

The gene calls are TRBV7-2 and TRBJ1-5, with 8 positions matching TRBD1. Germline V gene sequence: CDR1 SGHTA, CDR2 FQGNSA. CDR3 length: 15 residues. J was trimmed by 7 bases and V by 1 base; bases with no gene match: 6. The CDR3 bases are TGTGCCAGCAGCTTAGGGGGACAGGTCGGGCAGCCCCAGCATTTT. Protein product: CASSLGGQVGQPQHF.

V gene TRBV11-2 combines with J gene TRBJ2-7; D perhaps matches TRBD2 (6 bases). V lost 5 bases to trimming and J lost 1 base, with 12 bases between them. Germline V gene lookup returns CDR1 SGHAT and CDR2 FQNNGV. The CDR3 spans 14 residues. DNA of the CDR3: TGTGCCAGCAGCCTAGCGACACCTTCCTACGAGCAGTACTTC. It encodes CASSLATPSYEQYF.

This clone was observed a single time. The chain uses TRBV9 and TRBJ2-5; 8 bases are a match to TRBD2. Germline CDR1 and CDR2: SGDLS and YYNGEE. V gave up 0 bases and J gave up 5 bases; unmatched junction bases: 3. This CDR3 comprises 14 residues. As DNA, the CDR3 is TGTGCCAGCAGCGTAGTTTCTAGCGGGGAGACCCAGTACTTC. Translated: CASSVVSSGETQYF.

This clone was seen only once. The J gene is TRBJ2-2, the V gene TRBV5-8; D is possibly TRBD1 (6 bases). The CDR3 contains 15 residues. V lost 6 bases to trimming and J lost 2 bases, with 14 bases between them. Germline CDR1 SGHTS, CDR2 YDEGEE. The CDR3 is CASTIGQINTGELFF. The CDR3 coding sequence is TGTGCCAGCACCATCGGACAGATAAACACCGGGGAGCTGTTTTTT.

CDR3 in DNA: TGTGCCATCAGTGGTCGCTACGAGCAGTACTTC. This gives the protein CAISGRYEQYF. The genes are TRBV10-3 and TRBJ2-5; D unclear. The last part of the DNA fits TRBJ2-7 better; the J call may be wrong. CDR3 length: 11 residues. The V gene's germline CDR1 is ENHRY and CDR2 SYGVKD.

The V gene is TRBV18, the J gene TRBJ2-5, with D possibly being TRBD1 (6 bases). V gave up 3 bases and J gave up 2 bases, with 13 bases separating them. There are 15 residues in the CDR3. Germline V gene lookup returns CDR1 KGHSH and CDR2 LQKENI. CDR3 in DNA: TGTGCCAGCTCACCTCTCAGGGGAGTTCAAGAGACCCAGTACTTC. Protein: CASSPLRGVQETQYF.